These T cell receptor beta chains were read from a single sample in a study of T cell responses to AZD1222 COVID-19 vaccine. The method was immunoSEQ multiplex PCR; TCRdb's version includes in-frame clones alone and lacks a portion of them. The sample contains more than 150,000 clones, 85% to 90% of which appear only once. The sample here was peripheral blood, taken on day 0 of AZD1222 vaccination. These receptor sequences come from an adult in good health. Each CDR3 is given with its conserved first and last residue. The D gene is left open where the match is weak. Part of the rows lack a size; the others show once, few, many or a class for expanded clones.

v_gene: TRBV7-3; d_gene: TRBD1; j_gene: TRBJ2-7; len: 14; abundance: -; CDR3aa: CASSLGTGLYEQYF; CDR3nt: TGTGCCAGCAGCTTAGGGACAGGACTTTACGAGCAGTACTTC
v_gene: TRBV30; d_gene: -; j_gene: TRBJ2-5; len: 11; abundance: -; CDR3aa: CAWSLMETQYF; CDR3nt: TGTGCCTGGAGTCTAATGGAGACCCAGTACTTC
v_gene: TRBV2; d_gene: -; j_gene: TRBJ1-4; len: 15; abundance: -; CDR3aa: CASSVRGYTNEKLFF; CDR3nt: TGTGCCAGCAGTGTCAGGGGCTATACTAATGAAAAACTGTTTTTT
v_gene: TRBV9; d_gene: -; j_gene: TRBJ1-4; len: 14; abundance: -; CDR3aa: CASSGGPRGEKLFF; CDR3nt: TGTGCCAGCAGCGGCGGGCCGAGGGGTGAAAAACTGTTTTTT
v_gene: TRBV30; d_gene: -; j_gene: TRBJ1-3; len: 14; abundance: -; CDR3aa: CAGAGQSSGNTIYF; CDR3nt: TGTGCCGGAGCTGGGCAGAGCTCTGGAAACACCATATATTTT
v_gene: TRBV10-3; d_gene: TRBD2; j_gene: TRBJ2-5; len: 13; abundance: -; CDR3aa: CAIRGGSQETQYF; CDR3nt: TGTGCCATCAGGGGGGGGTCCCAAGAGACCCAGTACTTC
v_gene: TRBV5-1; d_gene: -; j_gene: TRBJ2-1; len: 11; abundance: once; CDR3aa: CASSLEVEQFF; CDR3nt: TGCGCCAGCAGCTTGGAGGTTGAGCAGTTCTTC
v_gene: TRBV11-3; d_gene: -; j_gene: TRBJ1-3; len: 14; abundance: -; CDR3aa: CASSSDTEGNTIYF; CDR3nt: TGTGCCAGCAGCTCGGACACGGAGGGAAACACCATATATTTT
v_gene: TRBV29-1; d_gene: -; j_gene: TRBJ2-4; len: 13; abundance: -; CDR3aa: CSVATRAKNIQYF; CDR3nt: TGCAGCGTCGCGACAAGAGCCAAAAACATTCAGTACTTC
v_gene: TRBV7-9; d_gene: TRBD1; j_gene: TRBJ1-2; len: 13; abundance: -; CDR3aa: CATWTGLSYGYTF; CDR3nt: TGTGCCACCTGGACAGGGCTCAGTTATGGCTACACCTTC
v_gene: TRBV29-1; d_gene: -; j_gene: TRBJ2-7; len: 14; abundance: -; CDR3aa: CSALTVLARNEQYF; CDR3nt: TGCAGCGCCCTTACCGTTTTAGCTAGGAACGAGCAGTACTTC
v_gene: TRBV12-5; d_gene: TRBD1; j_gene: TRBJ1-4; len: 21; abundance: few; CDR3aa: CASGFPPRQGAELRTNEKLFF; CDR3nt: TGTGCTAGTGGTTTCCCCCCCCGACAGGGGGCCGAACTGAGAACTAATGAAAAACTGTTTTTT
v_gene: TRBV6-5; d_gene: TRBD2; j_gene: TRBJ2-3; len: 16; abundance: -; CDR3aa: CASSYQLAGLTDTQYF; CDR3nt: TGTGCCAGCAGTTACCAACTAGCGGGGCTCACAGATACGCAGTATTTT
v_gene: TRBV6-5; d_gene: TRBD2; j_gene: TRBJ2-5; len: 14; abundance: -; CDR3aa: CASIIAGVQETQYF; CDR3nt: TGTGCCAGCATTATAGCGGGGGTCCAAGAGACCCAGTACTTC
v_gene: TRBV6-1; d_gene: -; j_gene: TRBJ1-2; len: 12; abundance: -; CDR3aa: CASSEQGYGYTF; CDR3nt: TGTGCCAGCAGTGAACAGGGTTACGGCTACACCTTC
v_gene: TRBV5-1; d_gene: TRBD2; j_gene: TRBJ2-7; len: 17; abundance: -; CDR3aa: CASTQLGLAGGSHEQYF; CDR3nt: TGCGCCAGCACCCAACTTGGACTAGCGGGAGGGAGCCACGAGCAGTACTTC
v_gene: TRBV27; d_gene: TRBD1; j_gene: TRBJ1-5; len: 15; abundance: -; CDR3aa: CASSGLDRGGQPQHF; CDR3nt: TGTGCCAGCAGTGGCCTGGACAGGGGTGGTCAGCCCCAGCATTTT
v_gene: TRBV19; d_gene: -; j_gene: TRBJ2-2; len: 14; abundance: -; CDR3aa: CASSFDLYTGELFF; CDR3nt: TGTGCCAGTAGTTTCGACTTATACACCGGGGAGCTGTTTTTT
v_gene: TRBV5-6; d_gene: TRBD2; j_gene: TRBJ2-7; len: 18; abundance: once; CDR3aa: CASSLAILAGGLSYEQYF; CDR3nt: TGTGCCAGCAGCTTGGCCATACTAGCGGGGGGGCTTTCCTACGAGCAGTACTTC
v_gene: TRBV13; d_gene: TRBD2; j_gene: TRBJ2-3; len: 16; abundance: -; CDR3aa: CASSTRTSGGTDTQYF; CDR3nt: TGTGCCAGCAGCACTCGGACTAGCGGAGGCACAGATACGCAGTATTTT
v_gene: TRBV18; d_gene: -; j_gene: TRBJ1-4; len: 12; abundance: -; CDR3aa: CASSGVNEKLFF; CDR3nt: TGTGCCAGCTCGGGCGTTAATGAAAAACTGTTTTTT
v_gene: TRBV24-1; d_gene: -; j_gene: TRBJ1-2; len: 16; abundance: -; CDR3aa: CATSDSTGLSNYGYTF; CDR3nt: TGTGCCACCAGTGATTCTACAGGCCTAAGTAACTATGGCTACACCTTC
v_gene: TRBV12-1; d_gene: -; j_gene: TRBJ1-2; len: 14; abundance: -; CDR3aa: CASSLHVGGLGYTF; CDR3nt: TGTGCCAGCAGCTTGCACGTTGGAGGGCTGGGCTACACCTTC
v_gene: TRBV19; d_gene: -; j_gene: TRBJ2-7; len: 15; abundance: -; CDR3aa: CASSISSQVLYEQYF; CDR3nt: TGTGCCAGTAGTATATCATCCCAGGTACTCTACGAGCAGTACTTC
v_gene: TRBV7-2; d_gene: -; j_gene: TRBJ2-3; len: 12; abundance: -; CDR3aa: CASSAYGDTQYF; CDR3nt: TGTGCCAGCAGCGCCTATGGAGATACGCAGTATTTT
v_gene: TRBV2; d_gene: -; j_gene: TRBJ1-5; len: 13; abundance: -; CDR3aa: CASKDNSNQPQHF; CDR3nt: TGTGCCAGCAAAGACAATAGCAATCAGCCCCAGCATTTT
v_gene: TRBV5-1; d_gene: -; j_gene: TRBJ2-3; len: 13; abundance: -; CDR3aa: CASRPPGADTQYF; CDR3nt: TGCGCCAGCAGGCCCCCAGGGGCAGATACGCAGTATTTT
v_gene: TRBV10-3; d_gene: TRBD2; j_gene: TRBJ2-1; len: 14; abundance: -; CDR3aa: CAISGASGNNEQFF; CDR3nt: TGTGCCATCAGTGGGGCTAGCGGGAACAATGAGCAGTTCTTC
v_gene: TRBV3-1/TRBV3-2; d_gene: TRBD1; j_gene: TRBJ1-5; len: 19; abundance: -; CDR3aa: CASSQNPGQGAGSNQPQHF; CDR3nt: TGTGCCAGCAGCCAAAACCCGGGACAGGGAGCGGGTAGCAATCAGCCCCAGCATTTT
v_gene: TRBV18; d_gene: -; j_gene: TRBJ2-7; len: 14; abundance: -; CDR3aa: CASSPQRETYEQYF; CDR3nt: TGTGCCAGCTCACCACAGAGGGAGACCTACGAGCAGTACTTC
v_gene: TRBV19; d_gene: -; j_gene: TRBJ1-6; len: 14; abundance: -; CDR3aa: CASSIRGRGSPLHF; CDR3nt: TGTGCCAGTAGTATAAGGGGTCGGGGATCACCCCTCCACTTT
v_gene: TRBV5-3; d_gene: -; j_gene: TRBJ1-4; len: 14; abundance: -; CDR3aa: CARNGITTNEKLFF; CDR3nt: TGTGCCAGGAACGGAATTACAACTAATGAAAAACTGTTTTTT
v_gene: TRBV11-1; d_gene: TRBD1; j_gene: TRBJ1-2; len: 14; abundance: -; CDR3aa: CASSFDDRAIGYTF; CDR3nt: TGTGCCAGCAGCTTTGACGACAGGGCGATTGGCTACACCTTC
v_gene: TRBV28; d_gene: TRBD1; j_gene: TRBJ1-2; len: 15; abundance: -; CDR3aa: CASRFRPGQIYGYTF; CDR3nt: TGTGCCAGCCGTTTTCGGCCGGGACAGATCTATGGCTACACCTTC
v_gene: TRBV6-2/TRBV6-3; d_gene: -; j_gene: TRBJ1-2; len: 14; abundance: -; CDR3aa: CASSYPSGNYGYTF; CDR3nt: TGTGCCAGCAGTTACCCCTCCGGTAACTATGGCTACACCTTC
v_gene: TRBV10-3; d_gene: -; j_gene: TRBJ2-7; len: 13; abundance: -; CDR3aa: CAISAKGMNEQYF; CDR3nt: TGTGCCATCAGTGCTAAGGGGATGAACGAGCAGTACTTC
v_gene: TRBV25-1; d_gene: -; j_gene: TRBJ1-4; len: 15; abundance: -; CDR3aa: CASSVTTATNEKLFF; CDR3nt: TGTGCCAGCAGCGTGACGACGGCAACTAATGAAAAACTGTTTTTT
v_gene: TRBV6-6; d_gene: TRBD1; j_gene: TRBJ1-5; len: 16; abundance: -; CDR3aa: CASSSGQGRSNQPQHF; CDR3nt: TGTGCCAGCAGCTCGGGACAGGGACGTAGCAATCAGCCCCAGCATTTT
v_gene: TRBV11-2; d_gene: -; j_gene: TRBJ1-6; len: 13; abundance: -; CDR3aa: CASSPQDNSPLHF; CDR3nt: TGTGCCAGCAGCCCCCAGGACAATTCACCCCTCCACTTT
v_gene: TRBV6-5; d_gene: -; j_gene: TRBJ1-5; len: 14; abundance: -; CDR3aa: CASSYSRGDQPQHF; CDR3nt: TGTGCCAGCAGTTACTCGAGAGGCGATCAGCCCCAGCATTTT
v_gene: TRBV5-1; d_gene: -; j_gene: TRBJ2-5; len: 11; abundance: -; CDR3aa: CGTDRQETQYF; CDR3nt: TGCGGGACCGACAGGCAAGAGACCCAGTACTTC
v_gene: TRBV5-1; d_gene: -; j_gene: TRBJ1-1; len: 12; abundance: -; CDR3aa: CASSLVNTEAFF; CDR3nt: TGCGCCAGCAGCTTAGTGAACACTGAAGCTTTCTTT